The rows below give T cell receptor beta chains drawn from one sample of a study of molecular identifiers for immune sequencing clone quantification. TCRdb re-derived calls from the PCR reads in MiXCR, one entry per CDR3 protein. The sample has about 630,000 distinct CDR3 sequences, about 25% seen once. Material for sequencing was naive CD8+ T cells from blood, with Jurkat cell RNA spiked in. The receptors shown here come from a human donor in good health. Some libraries in this study had Jurkat cell RNA spiked in. The CDR3 runs from the conserved cysteine through the conserved F or W. The order of the fields is V gene, D gene, J gene, clone size, CDR3 DNA, CDR3 protein. D genes are given only for firm matches. Where a row states a size, it is once, few, many or the class of an expanded clone; other rows omit it.

V gene: TRBV19
D gene: TRBD1
J gene: TRBJ2-7
clone size: few
CDR3 DNA: TGTGCCAGTAGGGGGGACAGGGGCGAGCAGTACTTC
CDR3 protein: CASRGDRGEQYF

V gene: TRBV20-1
D gene: TRBD2
J gene: TRBJ2-7
clone size: -
CDR3 DNA: TGCAGTGCCCCGAGGGGACTAGCGGGAATCTACGAGCAGTACTTC
CDR3 protein: CSAPRGLAGIYEQYF

V gene: TRBV10-3
D gene: -
J gene: TRBJ2-7
clone size: few
CDR3 DNA: TGTGCCATCAGTGACCTCGACAGTCTCGGGTACGAGCAGTACTTC
CDR3 protein: CAISDLDSLGYEQYF

V gene: TRBV28
D gene: -
J gene: TRBJ2-5
clone size: many
CDR3 DNA: TGTGCCAGCAGAGACCGGGACTCTTATCAAGAGACCCAGTACTTC
CDR3 protein: CASRDRDSYQETQYF

V gene: TRBV5-6
D gene: -
J gene: TRBJ2-7
clone size: -
CDR3 DNA: TGTGCCAGCAGCCCCGAGAGGGGGTACCAGGAGCAGTACTTC
CDR3 protein: CASSPERGYQEQYF

V gene: TRBV20-1
D gene: -
J gene: TRBJ2-2
clone size: many
CDR3 DNA: TGCAGTGCTAGAGATAGAGCCCCGGGCACCGGGGAGCTGTTTTTT
CDR3 protein: CSARDRAPGTGELFF

V gene: TRBV27
D gene: -
J gene: TRBJ2-3
clone size: -
CDR3 DNA: TGTGCCAGCAGTTTCATCTCGGCCACAGATACGCAGTATTTT
CDR3 protein: CASSFISATDTQYF

V gene: TRBV20-1
D gene: TRBD2
J gene: TRBJ2-5
clone size: many
CDR3 DNA: TGCAGTGCTAGGTCATTACTAGCGGGAGTTGCAGAGACCCAGTACTTC
CDR3 protein: CSARSLLAGVAETQYF

V gene: TRBV30
D gene: TRBD1
J gene: TRBJ1-1
clone size: many
CDR3 DNA: TGTGCCTGGAGCTACGCAGGGGGAATCACTGAAGCTTTCTTT
CDR3 protein: CAWSYAGGITEAFF

V gene: TRBV19
D gene: TRBD1
J gene: TRBJ2-2
clone size: -
CDR3 DNA: TGTGCCAGTAGTATAGACCCGGGACAGGGGGCTCGTTTCACCGGGGAGCTGTTTTTT
CDR3 protein: CASSIDPGQGARFTGELFF

V gene: TRBV4-1
D gene: -
J gene: TRBJ2-1
clone size: -
CDR3 DNA: TGCGCCAGCAGCCAAGAGCGGACCTCCTACAATGAGCAGTTCTTC
CDR3 protein: CASSQERTSYNEQFF

V gene: TRBV12-3/TRBV12-4
D gene: TRBD1
J gene: TRBJ2-2
clone size: -
CDR3 DNA: TGTGCCAGCAGACCGGGACAGGGGGCCTCCGGGGGGCTGTTTTTT
CDR3 protein: CASRPGQGASGGLFF

V gene: TRBV6-2/TRBV6-3
D gene: -
J gene: TRBJ2-7
clone size: few
CDR3 DNA: TGTGCCAGCACCTACGTGGGAGAGGACGAGCAGTACTTC
CDR3 protein: CASTYVGEDEQYF

V gene: TRBV5-5
D gene: -
J gene: TRBJ1-1
clone size: many
CDR3 DNA: TGTGCCAGCAGCTTCGTATTAGGAGAGAACACTGAAGCTTTCTTT
CDR3 protein: CASSFVLGENTEAFF

V gene: TRBV19
D gene: TRBD1
J gene: TRBJ1-1
clone size: -
CDR3 DNA: TGTGCCAGTAGTATAGTCGTTGGACAGGGGGGAGACACTGAAGCTTTCTTT
CDR3 protein: CASSIVVGQGGDTEAFF

V gene: TRBV19
D gene: -
J gene: TRBJ2-1
clone size: -
CDR3 DNA: TGTACCAGTAGTATTTTCAGGTTTTCGGTAGACAATGAGCAGTTCTTC
CDR3 protein: CTSSIFRFSVDNEQFF

V gene: TRBV9
D gene: -
J gene: TRBJ2-3
clone size: few
CDR3 DNA: -
CDR3 protein: CASSVAGGTDTLYF

V gene: TRBV7-2
D gene: TRBD1
J gene: TRBJ2-3
clone size: many
CDR3 DNA: TGTGCCAGCAGCTACTACAGGGGTAGCACAGATACGCAGTATTTT
CDR3 protein: CASSYYRGSTDTQYF

V gene: TRBV2
D gene: TRBD1
J gene: TRBJ1-2
clone size: -
CDR3 DNA: TGTGCCAGCAGTCGGACAGGGTCCTATGGCTACACCTTC
CDR3 protein: CASSRTGSYGYTF

V gene: TRBV29-1
D gene: -
J gene: TRBJ2-5
clone size: -
CDR3 DNA: TGCAGCGCTACCTTTGACAGAGTCCAGTACTTC
CDR3 protein: CSATFDRVQYF

V gene: TRBV16
D gene: TRBD1
J gene: TRBJ2-7
clone size: few
CDR3 DNA: TGTGCCAGCAGCCAATCGTTTTCGGGACAGGGGAACGAGCAGTACTTC
CDR3 protein: CASSQSFSGQGNEQYF

V gene: TRBV11-2
D gene: TRBD1
J gene: TRBJ1-4
clone size: few
CDR3 DNA: TGTGCCAGCAGCCTCCCGGGACAGGGGGCGATAAATGAAAAACTGTTTTTT
CDR3 protein: CASSLPGQGAINEKLFF

V gene: TRBV4-1
D gene: -
J gene: TRBJ2-5
clone size: many
CDR3 DNA: TGCGCCAGCAGCGCCAACAGGAGCCCAGAGACCCAGTACTTC
CDR3 protein: CASSANRSPETQYF

V gene: TRBV20-1
D gene: -
J gene: TRBJ2-5
clone size: -
CDR3 DNA: TGCAGTGCTATCCCGCTAGTGGGCCAAGAGACCCAGTACTTC
CDR3 protein: CSAIPLVGQETQYF

V gene: TRBV5-5
D gene: TRBD2
J gene: TRBJ2-1
clone size: few
CDR3 DNA: TGTGCCAGCAGCTTCGGCGGGAGCCCCATTAATGAGCAGTTCTTC
CDR3 protein: CASSFGGSPINEQFF

V gene: TRBV7-9
D gene: TRBD1
J gene: TRBJ2-1
clone size: few
CDR3 DNA: TGTGCCAGCAGCCGGATGGACAGGGCTAATGAGCAGTTCTTC
CDR3 protein: CASSRMDRANEQFF

V gene: TRBV7-9
D gene: TRBD1
J gene: TRBJ1-6
clone size: -
CDR3 DNA: TGTGCCAGCAGCTCCCAACAGGGGCCCTCCAGGGGTTCACCCCTCCACTTT
CDR3 protein: CASSSQQGPSRGSPLHF

V gene: TRBV25-1
D gene: -
J gene: TRBJ2-6
clone size: few
CDR3 DNA: TGTGCCAGCAGTGAAAGTGGCTCGTTTTCTGGGGCCAACGTCCTGACTTTC
CDR3 protein: CASSESGSFSGANVLTF

V gene: TRBV7-7
D gene: -
J gene: TRBJ2-3
clone size: many
CDR3 DNA: TGTGCTAGCAGTCCTGTGGGCGGTTATACAGATACGCAGTATTTT
CDR3 protein: CASSPVGGYTDTQYF

V gene: TRBV12-3/TRBV12-4
D gene: -
J gene: TRBJ1-5
clone size: many
CDR3 DNA: TGTGCCAGCAGTTTGCCGGGGAATCAGCCCCAGCATTTT
CDR3 protein: CASSLPGNQPQHF

V gene: TRBV7-9
D gene: -
J gene: TRBJ2-7
clone size: few
CDR3 DNA: TGTGCCAGCAGCTTACAGGAAACCTACGAGCAGTACTTC
CDR3 protein: CASSLQETYEQYF

V gene: TRBV6-4
D gene: -
J gene: TRBJ2-7
clone size: few
CDR3 DNA: TGTGCCAGCAGTTCGGGGAGCGGTAACGAGCAGTACTTC
CDR3 protein: CASSSGSGNEQYF

V gene: TRBV6-5
D gene: -
J gene: TRBJ2-5
clone size: few
CDR3 DNA: TGTGCCAGCAGTTCTGTCTCGGGAGAAGAGACCCAGTACTTC
CDR3 protein: CASSSVSGEETQYF

V gene: TRBV4-3
D gene: TRBD1
J gene: TRBJ2-1
clone size: many
CDR3 DNA: TGCGCCAGCAGCCGGGACAGGGTTTCCTACAATGAGCAGTTCTTC
CDR3 protein: CASSRDRVSYNEQFF

V gene: TRBV18
D gene: -
J gene: TRBJ2-7
clone size: -
CDR3 DNA: TGTGCCAGCTCACCGCCATCCAACTACGAGCAGTACTTC
CDR3 protein: CASSPPSNYEQYF

V gene: TRBV9
D gene: -
J gene: TRBJ1-5
clone size: -
CDR3 DNA: TGTGCCAGCAGAGAACCCCTAACCCGAGGGGGCAATCAGCCCCAGCATTTT
CDR3 protein: CASREPLTRGGNQPQHF

V gene: TRBV7-3
D gene: TRBD2
J gene: TRBJ2-3
clone size: -
CDR3 DNA: TGTGCCAGCAGTCCCATCGCTAGCGGGAGCACAGATACGCAGTATTTT
CDR3 protein: CASSPIASGSTDTQYF

V gene: TRBV7-2
D gene: -
J gene: TRBJ2-2
clone size: few
CDR3 DNA: TGTGCCAGCAGCTCTCCCAGACAGGCCGCGAACACCGGGGAGCTGTTTTTT
CDR3 protein: CASSSPRQAANTGELFF

V gene: TRBV6-2/TRBV6-3
D gene: -
J gene: TRBJ2-7
clone size: -
CDR3 DNA: TGTGCCAGCAGTTATTTGGGCCCCTACGAGCAGTACTTC
CDR3 protein: CASSYLGPYEQYF

V gene: TRBV7-9
D gene: TRBD1
J gene: TRBJ2-4
clone size: many
CDR3 DNA: TGTGCCAGCAGCGAAACAGGGGACGTCAAAAACATTCAGTACTTC
CDR3 protein: CASSETGDVKNIQYF

V gene: TRBV5-1
D gene: -
J gene: TRBJ1-6
clone size: once
CDR3 DNA: TGCGCCAGCAGCTTGGCCTTGGGGGACGGGACTAATTCACCCCTCCACTTT
CDR3 protein: CASSLALGDGTNSPLHF

V gene: TRBV6-5
D gene: TRBD1
J gene: TRBJ1-4
clone size: few
CDR3 DNA: TGTGCCAGCAAAGCCCCGGGACAGGGGGCCCCCGGGGAAAAACTGTTTTTT
CDR3 protein: CASKAPGQGAPGEKLFF

V gene: TRBV7-3
D gene: -
J gene: TRBJ2-1
clone size: -
CDR3 DNA: TGTGCCAGCAGCTGGAGTCCTCTCAATGAGCAGTTCTTC
CDR3 protein: CASSWSPLNEQFF

V gene: TRBV4-3
D gene: -
J gene: TRBJ2-1
clone size: -
CDR3 DNA: TGCGCCAGCAGCGAACGGAACAGGGCTGAGCAGTTCTTC
CDR3 protein: CASSERNRAEQFF

V gene: TRBV5-6
D gene: -
J gene: TRBJ2-7
clone size: -
CDR3 DNA: TGTGCCAGCTCACAAGGCCCAGCATCGCCTATTGAGCAGTACTTC
CDR3 protein: CASSQGPASPIEQYF

V gene: TRBV19
D gene: -
J gene: TRBJ1-5
clone size: few
CDR3 DNA: TGTGCCAGTAGTATTGGCAGATTTAGCAATCAGCCCCAGCATTTT
CDR3 protein: CASSIGRFSNQPQHF

V gene: TRBV7-9
D gene: -
J gene: TRBJ2-3
clone size: few
CDR3 DNA: TGTGCCAGCAGCGGACCGATGTCCTTACATACAGATACGCAGTATTTT
CDR3 protein: CASSGPMSLHTDTQYF

V gene: TRBV12-3/TRBV12-4
D gene: TRBD2
J gene: TRBJ2-3
clone size: -
CDR3 DNA: TGTGCCAGCAGTCCCACGACTAGCGGGGTAGATACGCAGTATTTT
CDR3 protein: CASSPTTSGVDTQYF

V gene: TRBV7-8
D gene: TRBD2
J gene: TRBJ2-1
clone size: many
CDR3 DNA: TGTGCCAGCAGCTCCGGGACTAGCGAGTACAATGAGCAGTTCTTC
CDR3 protein: CASSSGTSEYNEQFF

V gene: TRBV13
D gene: TRBD2
J gene: TRBJ2-3
clone size: few
CDR3 DNA: TGTGCCAGCAGCTCAGCGGGGACAGATACGCAGTATTTT
CDR3 protein: CASSSAGTDTQYF

V gene: TRBV7-6
D gene: TRBD2
J gene: TRBJ2-7
clone size: few
CDR3 DNA: TGTGCCAGCAGCCCCGCGGCGGGAGAATTTCGGGCGAGCTCCTACGAGCAGTACTTC
CDR3 protein: CASSPAAGEFRASSYEQYF

V gene: TRBV10-3
D gene: -
J gene: TRBJ2-7
clone size: many
CDR3 DNA: TGTGCCATCAGTGAGTCGGGACTCTCCTACGAGCAGTACTTC
CDR3 protein: CAISESGLSYEQYF

V gene: TRBV9
D gene: TRBD1
J gene: TRBJ1-1
clone size: few
CDR3 DNA: TGTGCCAGCAGCTTACAGGGACAGGGCGACACTGAAGCTTTCTTT
CDR3 protein: CASSLQGQGDTEAFF

V gene: TRBV20-1
D gene: TRBD2
J gene: TRBJ2-7
clone size: few
CDR3 DNA: TGCAGTGCCAATCCGCGGGAGCTAATTCCGGAGCAGTACTTC
CDR3 protein: CSANPRELIPEQYF